This T cell receptor beta chain originates from a study of blood T cell repertoires in COVID-19. Study-wide context: COVID-19 samples, acute and convalescent, were from the United States, Italy and Spain. PBMCs, B-cell-depleted T cells, or T cells provided the cDNA or gDNA that made up the material.

The V segment lost 2 bases and the J segment 2 bases; nucleotides outside the gene matches: 1. The germline gives CDR1 SGHDT, CDR2 YYEEEE. This CDR3 is 16 amino acids long. Original processing notes: Using reference gene primer amplification, nucleated cell counts were estimated. The table came from immunoSEQ multiplex PCR; TCRdb's copy has only in-frame clones and leaves some out. V and J calls and clone size are given by that table; D and trimming were obtained from the DNA. The profile shows approximately 50,000 clones, about 90% of them singletons. Sequenced sample: peripheral blood. V and J are TRBV5-6 and TRBJ1-6; 10 bases fit TRBD1. The receptor was derived from a human donor in a cohort sampled during active COVID-19. In DNA form, the CDR3 reads TGTGCCAGCAGCTTTGGACAGGGGGCCTATAATTCACCCCTCCACTTT. Protein sequence: CASSFGQGAYNSPLHF.